This T cell receptor beta chain was recorded in a study of blood T cell repertoires in COVID-19. Study-wide context: COVID-19 samples from acute and convalescent phases originated in the United States, Italy and Spain. The cDNA or gDNA used as material had been derived from T cells, B-cell-depleted T cells, or PBMCs.

Cohorts were assigned according to the clinical history that participants reported. Germline V lookup: CDR1 KGHSH, CDR2 LQKENI. This CDR3 has 13 residues. V was pared by 3 bases and J by 8 bases, with 11 bases between. Repertoires were generated with immunoSEQ multiplex PCR, while TCRdb's copy carries only in-frame clones and drops some. The repertoire holds a few hundred thousand clones, with nearly 90% as singletons. The source is a woman aged 18-29 years with acute COVID-19. Input material: PBMCs or T cells enriched from blood (not recorded which). This chain uses TRBV18 with TRBJ2-1, with a weak D call TRBD2 (6 bases). The CDR3 nucleotides read TGTGCCAGCTCACCGCGGAGGGTTGATGAGCAGTTCTTC. Encoded protein: CASSPRRVDEQFF.